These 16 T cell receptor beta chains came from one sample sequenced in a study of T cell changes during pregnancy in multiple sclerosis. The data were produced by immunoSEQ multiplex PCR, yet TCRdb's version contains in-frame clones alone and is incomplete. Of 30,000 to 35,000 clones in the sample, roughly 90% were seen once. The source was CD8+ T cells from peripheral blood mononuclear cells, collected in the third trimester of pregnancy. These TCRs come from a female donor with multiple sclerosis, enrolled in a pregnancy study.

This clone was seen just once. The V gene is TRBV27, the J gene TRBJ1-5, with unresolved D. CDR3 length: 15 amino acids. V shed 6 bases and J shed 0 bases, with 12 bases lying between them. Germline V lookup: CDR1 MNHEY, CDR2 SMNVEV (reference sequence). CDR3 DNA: TGTGCCAGCAGCCCACTCGGGTATAGCAATCAGCCCCAGCATTTT. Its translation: CASSPLGYSNQPQHF.

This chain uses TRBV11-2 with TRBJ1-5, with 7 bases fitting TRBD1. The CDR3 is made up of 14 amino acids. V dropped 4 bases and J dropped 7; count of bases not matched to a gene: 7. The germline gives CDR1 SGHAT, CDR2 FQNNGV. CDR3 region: CASSSTGAGQPQHF. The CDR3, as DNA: TGTGCCAGCAGCTCAACAGGGGCGGGCCAGCCCCAGCATTTT.

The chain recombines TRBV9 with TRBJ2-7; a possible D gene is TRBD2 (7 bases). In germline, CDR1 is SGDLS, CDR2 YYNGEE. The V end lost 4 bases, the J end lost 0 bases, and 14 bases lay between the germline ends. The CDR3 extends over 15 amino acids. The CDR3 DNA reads TGTGCCAGCAGCAAAGCTGGGGGGGCCTCCTACGAGCAGTACTTC. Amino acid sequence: CASSKAGGASYEQYF.

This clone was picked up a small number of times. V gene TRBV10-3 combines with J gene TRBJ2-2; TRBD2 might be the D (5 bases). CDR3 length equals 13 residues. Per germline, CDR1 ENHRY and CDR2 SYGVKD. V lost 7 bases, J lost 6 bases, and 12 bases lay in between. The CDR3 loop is CAINEGEAGELFF. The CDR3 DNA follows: TGTGCCATCAACGAGGGAGAGGCCGGGGAGCTGTTTTTT.

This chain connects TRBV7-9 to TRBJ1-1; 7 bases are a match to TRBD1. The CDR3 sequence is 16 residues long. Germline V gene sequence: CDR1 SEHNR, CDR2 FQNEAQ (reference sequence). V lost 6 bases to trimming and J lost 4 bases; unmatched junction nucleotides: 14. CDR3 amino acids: CASRFDRDGRITEAFF. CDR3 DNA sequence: TGTGCCAGCAGATTCGACAGGGATGGCCGGATCACTGAAGCTTTCTTT.

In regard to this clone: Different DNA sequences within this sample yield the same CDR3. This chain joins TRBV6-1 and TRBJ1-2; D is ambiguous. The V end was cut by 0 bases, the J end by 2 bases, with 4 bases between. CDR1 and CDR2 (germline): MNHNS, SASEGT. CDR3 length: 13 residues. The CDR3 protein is CASSEASNYGYTF. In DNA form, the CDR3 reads TGTGCCAGCAGTGAAGCTAGCAACTATGGCTACACCTTC.

CDR3 sequence: CASSTGRPRYNSPLHF. The CDR3 bases are TGTGCCAGCAGCACAGGAAGGCCCCGATATAATTCACCCCTCCACTTT. The J gene is TRBJ1-6, the V gene TRBV5-6; possibly TRBD1 for D (5 bases). Trimming pared 4 bases from V and 4 bases from J, leaving 15 bases between. The germline V gene has CDR1 SGHDT and CDR2 YYEEEE. The CDR3 is 16 residues long.

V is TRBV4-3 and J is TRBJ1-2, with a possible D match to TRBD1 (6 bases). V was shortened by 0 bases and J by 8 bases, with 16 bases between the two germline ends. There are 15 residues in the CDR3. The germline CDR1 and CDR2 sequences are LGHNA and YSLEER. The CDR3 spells CASSQDYRAIGGYTF. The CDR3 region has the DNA TGCGCCAGCAGCCAAGACTACAGGGCGATTGGAGGCTACACCTTC.

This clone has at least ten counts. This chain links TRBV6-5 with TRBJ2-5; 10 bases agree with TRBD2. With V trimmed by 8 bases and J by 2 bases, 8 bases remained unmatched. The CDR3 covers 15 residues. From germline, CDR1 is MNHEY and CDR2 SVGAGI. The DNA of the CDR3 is TGTGCCAGCGCCCAACTAGCGGGATATCAAGAGACCCAGTACTTC. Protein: CASAQLAGYQETQYF.

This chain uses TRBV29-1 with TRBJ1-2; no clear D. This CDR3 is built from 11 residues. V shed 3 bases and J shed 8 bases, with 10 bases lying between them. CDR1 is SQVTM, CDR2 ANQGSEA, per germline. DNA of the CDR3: TGCAGCGTTGACGGCCTAGGCGGCTACACCTTC. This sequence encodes CSVDGLGGYTF.

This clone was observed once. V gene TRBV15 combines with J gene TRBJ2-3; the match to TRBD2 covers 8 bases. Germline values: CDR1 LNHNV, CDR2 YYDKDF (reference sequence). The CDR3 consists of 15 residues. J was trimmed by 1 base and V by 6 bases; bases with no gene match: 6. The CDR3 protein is CATRRGEARTDTQYF. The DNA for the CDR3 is TGTGCCACCAGGCGGGGGGAGGCACGCACAGATACGCAGTATTTT.

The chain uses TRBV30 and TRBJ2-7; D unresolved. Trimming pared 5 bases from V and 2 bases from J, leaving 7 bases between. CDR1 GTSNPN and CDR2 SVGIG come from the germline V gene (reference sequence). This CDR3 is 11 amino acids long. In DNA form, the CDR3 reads TGTGCCTGGGACAACACCTACGAGCAGTACTTC. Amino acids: CAWDNTYEQYF.

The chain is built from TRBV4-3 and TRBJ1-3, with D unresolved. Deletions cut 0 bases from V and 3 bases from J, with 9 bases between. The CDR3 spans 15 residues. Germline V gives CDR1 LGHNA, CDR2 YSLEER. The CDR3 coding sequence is TGCGCCAGCAGCCAAGATCACGGGGATGGAAACACCATATATTTT. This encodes CASSQDHGDGNTIYF.

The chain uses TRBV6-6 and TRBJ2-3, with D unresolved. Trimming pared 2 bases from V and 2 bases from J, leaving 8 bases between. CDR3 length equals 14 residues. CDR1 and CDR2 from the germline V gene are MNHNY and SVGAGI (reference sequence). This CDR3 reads CASSYGGYTDTQYF. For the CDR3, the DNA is TGTGCCAGCAGTTACGGCGGCTACACAGATACGCAGTATTTT.

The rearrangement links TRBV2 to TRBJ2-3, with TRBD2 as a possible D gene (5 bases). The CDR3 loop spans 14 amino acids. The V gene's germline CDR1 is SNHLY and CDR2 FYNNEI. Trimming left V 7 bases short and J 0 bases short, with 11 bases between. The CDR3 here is CASILPGSTDTQYF. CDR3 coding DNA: TGTGCCAGCATCCTCCCGGGGAGCACAGATACGCAGTATTTT.

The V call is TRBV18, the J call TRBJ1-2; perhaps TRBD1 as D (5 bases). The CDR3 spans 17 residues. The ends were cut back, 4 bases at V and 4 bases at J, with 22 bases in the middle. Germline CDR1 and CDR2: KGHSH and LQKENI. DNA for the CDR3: TGTGCCAGCTCACGCGGGACCACGGTGGAGATGTTCTATGGCTACACCTTC. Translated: CASSRGTTVEMFYGYTF. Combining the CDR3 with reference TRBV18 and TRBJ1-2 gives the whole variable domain NAGVMQNPRHLVRRRGQEARLRCSPMKGHSHVYWYRQLPEEGLKFMVYLQKENIIDESGMPKERFSAEFPKEGPSILRIQQVVRGDSAAYFCASSRGTTVEMFYGYTFGSGTRLTVV.